This T cell receptor (beta chain) was identified in a study of cytomegalovirus exposure and HLA in healthy donors (dated by TCRdb to about 2017). The study in broad terms: An earlier analysis of roughly 500 of the donors reported 276 Gb of sequence data and 117 million unique TCR beta sequences obtained from 180 million or so T cells. Along with the approximately 700-subject first cohort, a separate validation cohort of approximately 110 different subjects was used. In a later genetic analysis, genome-wide SNP genotypes for about three fifths of the roughly 670 donors were used, and that subset was treated as a discovery cohort. Of the roughly 400 genotyped donors, over 65% fell in the genetic ancestry cluster associated with self-reported Caucasian donors. The study aimed to test whether cataloging public T cell receptors could reveal signatures of past pathogen exposure. Donor age, sex, ethnicity and CMV serostatus were compiled alongside the repertoire data. A handful of DR-DQ haplotypes were handled as single units for association and clustering because linkage in the cohort was strong. Across about 380 genotyped donors of the cohort, an average of about 240,000 unique TCR beta nucleotide sequences per donor were sequenced, and approximately 17% of those sequences were non-productive. In a later analysis, previously published TCR beta repertoires from several hundred donors were re-analyzed and high-resolution HLA genotyping was added so that TCR occurrence patterns could be studied. Every repertoire in the discovery cohort had been generated on one and the same sequencing platform. Approximately 300 gigabases of sequencing data and around 85 million unique TCR sequences made up an early release that covered 500 to 700 HLA-typed donors. An earlier analysis of 500 to 650 of the donors applied high-throughput TCR beta sequencing to assess whether each TCR beta V gene segment acted as functional or pseudogenic. To predict cytomegalovirus infection status, the study combined high-throughput TCR immunosequencing, statistical association of individual TCRs with disease status, and machine learning. Rather than drawing on any new phenotypic data, the later analysis identified candidate immune exposures from TCR beta sequences and the way those sequences occurred across donors. The number of donors typed differed by locus, with roughly 629-640 for A, B, C, DRB1 and DQB1, around 500 for DQA1, about 610 for DPA1, and approximately 470 for DPB1. The T cell repertoires of 670 or so subjects were profiled by immunosequencing and related to cytomegalovirus serostatus. HLA typing included class I and class II loci at four-digit resolution. The full study reports these points: Presence/absence analyses assumed roughly uniform sequencing depth across donors, an assumption that may not hold. For the cohort, immune exposure information was limited to CMV serostatus. A later analysis found that most CMV-associated TCR beta chains appeared HLA-restricted, with HLA associations seemingly driven largely by CMV exposure. In a later analysis, several top co-occurrence clusters were reported to appear linked to parvovirus B19, influenza, CMV and Epstein-Barr virus. Most TCR sequences were observed very rarely across donors, whereas some public TCRs were present in many individuals. Because HLA typing was unavailable for some donors at each locus, only the typed subset was used in association tests. This cohort had only TCR beta chains sequenced, and the lack of alpha or paired-chain data limited which features could be detected. A further reported finding was that TCR beta sequences accurately predicted the HLA-A and HLA-B alleles for most subjects in the first cohort. An association between a missense DCLRE1C variant and V-gene and J-gene trimming of TCR beta chains was found in a later genetic analysis and replicated in an independent cohort. Cytomegalovirus status was reported to be diagnosed by the classifier with high specificity and sensitivity in both the original and validation cohorts. According to the authors, the approach could potentially be generalized to other disease states and immunological phenotypes. Compared with equally common non-associated chains, HLA-associated TCR beta chains in a later analysis were more clonally expanded and had lower generation probabilities. A later genetic analysis reported fewer N-insertions in productive TCRs among donors in an Asian-associated ancestry cluster than the roughly 690-donor mean. Broadly in line with IMGT annotations, most TCR beta V segments showed up in productive rearrangements about 90% or about 30% of the time in an earlier analysis of several hundred of the donors. Because counts were too low, 15 to 20 rarely observed V segments, including chromosome 9 orphons, were excluded from the earlier analysis of some 590 of the donors. A cluster of highly shared sequence variants was judged likely to represent a technical artifact of the sequencing pipeline. The 87-base-pair reads could not distinguish some IMGT-functional V segments, including TRBV6-2 and TRBV6-3, so those segments were excluded. Linkage disequilibrium might explain the correlated functional status among segregating V segments, but an unknown experimental factor could not be ruled out. In vitro tests confirmed that a few of the cytomegalovirus-associated TCR beta chains recognize cytomegalovirus antigens. According to a later analysis, TCR association rates differed among HLA loci, with DRB1 alleles showing the most associated TCRs and HLA-C alleles showing the fewest. Specific HLA alleles were associated with some 15,000 TCR beta sequences at a false discovery rate of 0.05 in a later analysis. Assigning TCR associations to individual alleles was difficult when HLA alleles, especially DR and DQ, strongly co-occurred. A total of 150 or so TCR beta chains were listed by the study as associated with cytomegalovirus.

V is cut by 4 bases and J by 0 bases, and the space between the germline ends is 9 bases. The CDR3 spans 14 residues, from the cysteine through the phenylalanine. Only the CDR3 DNA stays, 42 bases, in frame from base 1. The germline V gene (reference sequence) gives CDR1 as LNHDA and CDR2 as SQIVND. Library preparation was by the immunoSEQ multiplex PCR assay. For the multiplex PCR, a mixture combining 60 forward primers for TCR Vbeta segments and 13 reverse primers for TCR Jbeta segments was used. Amplification of the CDR3 region of rearranged TCR beta genes was performed with a multiplex PCR assay on genomic DNA. On the Illumina HiSeq System, the amplified TCR beta libraries were sequenced as 87-base-pair reads. Turning to the authors' computational methods: A later analysis counted about 80 million unique TCR beta chains across the roughly 700 repertoires, and roughly 10 million of these chains were shared by at least two donors. Raw reads were error-corrected and collapsed into unique sequences with a nearest-neighbor algorithm that merged closely related sequences to remove PCR and sequencing errors. To assign V, D and J gene segments, CDR3 sequences were aligned to IMGT reference sequences. For a sequence to be retained, a match of at least six nucleotides was required to both a V gene segment and a J gene segment. A rearrangement was called productive if the CDR3 had no stop codons and remained in frame with V and J, and every other rearrangement was called non-productive. Following IMGT convention, CDR3 was defined as the stretch from the second conserved V-encoded cysteine up to the conserved J-encoded phenylalanine. The earlier analysis of approximately 590 of the donors excluded any sequence lacking an unambiguous match to a single V gene segment. An earlier analysis of a few hundred of the donors called V segments functional above 56.7% productive rearrangements and segregating when the between-donor standard deviation exceeded 5%. A statistical classification framework was built to diagnose cytomegalovirus status from the catalog of TCR beta chain sequences. A later analysis assigned V and J genes by comparing TCR nucleotide sequences with IMGT/GENE-DB human TR gene sequences. Using the TCRdist pipeline, a later analysis assigned CDR3 sequences along with most-parsimonious VDJ recombination scenarios. A later analysis defined each TCR beta chain by its CDR3 amino acid sequence plus V-gene family, and excluded reads lacking a unique V-gene family. To address suspected cross-contamination and a sequencing artifact, a later analysis removed some 620 highly shared, low-generation-probability nucleotide sequences. A later analysis calculated a clonal expansion index for each public chain from normalized within-repertoire ranks of inferred template counts. In a later analysis, generation probabilities were computed with a VDJ recombination model fitted to out-of-frame rearrangements, and the resulting probabilities were checked against IGoR. Hypergeometric tests were used in a later analysis to score TCR-TCR, TCR-HLA and TCR-CMV co-occurrence, with a repertoire-size bias correction applied to the TCR pairs. To estimate false discovery rates, a later analysis permuted the HLA or CMV assignments 20 times. In a later analysis, co-occurring TCRs were grouped using DBSCAN, with TCRdist sequence similarity added in when clustering inside HLA-allele-positive subsets. Repertoires with fewer than 30,000 or more than 120,000 public chains, plus five repertoires with anomalous nucleotide sharing, were excluded from co-occurrence clustering. In its TCRdb copy, this immuneACCESS table keeps in-frame sequences only and misses some clones. Where compared with another copy, unresolved V genes explain less than half of these, and the others have no known cause. V and J calls and clone size are as listed in that table; D and trimming were resolved from the DNA. This sample lists 80,000 to 100,000 clones; around 72% were detected once. Approximately 9.9% of the sample lies in the top ten.

The cohort comprised some 700 healthy bone marrow donors. At the time of sampling, every cohort member was nominally healthy, though immune exposures that went unrecorded were likely present. The donor was CMV seropositive and was included in the group of around 300 seropositive cohort members. Every donor gave a peripheral blood sample, and the peripheral blood mononuclear cells from that sample were used for TCR beta sequencing. Genomic DNA was extracted from the blood cell samples with the Qiagen DNeasy Blood Extraction Kit. In the case of this clone: Its antigen is not yet known. Base qualities are not provided; no much larger clone lies one nucleotide away.

The chain is encoded by TRBV19 joined to TRBJ1-1; confidence is insufficient to name the D gene. Sequencing was carried out using PBMCs. The sequence derives from a man between 18 and 29 years old in good health and CMV-seropositive. The sequenced DNA is TGTGCCAGTAGTACTGACACGTTGAACACTGAAGCTTTCTTT. Translated, this gives CASSTDTLNTEAFF.